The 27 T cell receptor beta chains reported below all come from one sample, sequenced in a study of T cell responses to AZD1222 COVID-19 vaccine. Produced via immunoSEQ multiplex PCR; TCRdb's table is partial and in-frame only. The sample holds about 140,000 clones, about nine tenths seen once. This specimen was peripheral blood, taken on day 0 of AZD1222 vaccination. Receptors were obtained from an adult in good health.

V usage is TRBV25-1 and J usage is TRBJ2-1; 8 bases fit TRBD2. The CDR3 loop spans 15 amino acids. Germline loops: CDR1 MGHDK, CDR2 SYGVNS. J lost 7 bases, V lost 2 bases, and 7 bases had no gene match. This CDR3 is CASSELLRGENEQFF. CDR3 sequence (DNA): TGTGCCAGCAGTGAACTTTTGCGGGGGGAGAATGAGCAGTTCTTC. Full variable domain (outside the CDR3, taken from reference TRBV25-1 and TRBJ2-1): EADIYQTPRYLVIGTGKKITLECSQTMGHDKMYWYQQDPGMELHLIHYSYGVNSTEKGDLSSESTVSRIRTEHFPLTLESARPSHTSQYLCASSELLRGENEQFFGPGTRLTVL.

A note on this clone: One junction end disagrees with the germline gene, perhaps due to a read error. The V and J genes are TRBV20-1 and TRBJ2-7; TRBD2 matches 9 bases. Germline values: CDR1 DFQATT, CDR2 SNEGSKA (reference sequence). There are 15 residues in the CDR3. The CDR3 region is CSASGAGGPSSEQYF. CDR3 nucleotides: TGCAGTGCCAGTGGGGCGGGGGGGCCTTCCTCCGAGCAGTACTTC.

The CDR3 region is CASSRQGGTEAFF. The CDR3 DNA follows: TGTGCCAGCTCCCGACAGGGCGGTACTGAAGCTTTCTTT. V gene TRBV18 combines with J gene TRBJ1-1; 7 positions match TRBD1. Looked up from germline, CDR1 is KGHSH and CDR2 is LQKENI. Germline trimming cut 6 bases from V and 5 bases from J; bases unmatched to any gene: 6. The CDR3 has 13 residues.

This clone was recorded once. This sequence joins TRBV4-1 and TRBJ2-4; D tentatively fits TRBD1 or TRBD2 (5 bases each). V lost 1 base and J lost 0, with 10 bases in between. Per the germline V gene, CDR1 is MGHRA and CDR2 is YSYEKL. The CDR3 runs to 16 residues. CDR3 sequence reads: CASSQGGTLAKNIQYF. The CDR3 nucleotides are TGCGCCAGCAGCCAAGGGGGGACGCTAGCCAAAAACATTCAGTACTTC.

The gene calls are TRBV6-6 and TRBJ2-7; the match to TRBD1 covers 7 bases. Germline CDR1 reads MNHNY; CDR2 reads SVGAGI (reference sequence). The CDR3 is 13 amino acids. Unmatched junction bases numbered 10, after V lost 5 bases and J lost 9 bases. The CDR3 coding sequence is TGTGCCAGCAGTCCAGACCCACAGGGGCGGCAGTACTTC. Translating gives CASSPDPQGRQYF.

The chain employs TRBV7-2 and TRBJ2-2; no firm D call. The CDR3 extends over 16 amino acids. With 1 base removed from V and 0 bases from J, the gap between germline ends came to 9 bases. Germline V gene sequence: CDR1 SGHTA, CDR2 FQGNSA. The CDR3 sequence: CASSLGLLANTGELFF. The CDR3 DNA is TGTGCCAGCAGCTTAGGTCTGCTCGCGAACACCGGGGAGCTGTTTTTT. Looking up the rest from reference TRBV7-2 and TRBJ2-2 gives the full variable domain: GAGVSQSPSNKVTEKGKDVELRCDPISGHTALYWYRQSLGQGLEFLIYFQGNSAPDKSGLPSDRFSAERTGGSVSTLTIQRTQQEDSAVYLCASSLGLLANTGELFFGEGSRLTVL.

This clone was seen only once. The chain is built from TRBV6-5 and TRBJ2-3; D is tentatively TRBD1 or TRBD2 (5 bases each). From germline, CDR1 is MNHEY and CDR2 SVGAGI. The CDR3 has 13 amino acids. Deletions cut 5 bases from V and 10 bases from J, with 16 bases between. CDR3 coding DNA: TGTGCCAGCAGTCCCCGGGGCCCCGGTGCGCAGTATTTT. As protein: CASSPRGPGAQYF.

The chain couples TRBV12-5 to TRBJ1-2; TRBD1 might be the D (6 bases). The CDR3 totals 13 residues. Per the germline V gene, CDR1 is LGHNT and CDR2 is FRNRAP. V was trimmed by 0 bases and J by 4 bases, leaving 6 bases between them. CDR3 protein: CASGLVGGYGYTF. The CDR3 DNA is TGTGCTAGTGGTTTGGTAGGGGGCTATGGCTACACCTTC.

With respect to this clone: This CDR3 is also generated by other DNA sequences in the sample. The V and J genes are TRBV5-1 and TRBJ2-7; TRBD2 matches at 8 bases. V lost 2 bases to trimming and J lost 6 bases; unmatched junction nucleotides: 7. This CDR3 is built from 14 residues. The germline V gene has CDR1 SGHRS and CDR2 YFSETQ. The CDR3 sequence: CASSFGGDSSEQYF. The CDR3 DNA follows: TGCGCCAGCAGCTTCGGGGGGGATAGCTCCGAGCAGTACTTC.

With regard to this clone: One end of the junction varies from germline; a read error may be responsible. The CDR3 bases are TGTGCCAGCACCTTGTACGCCGATACAGGGGAAGCTTTCTTT. Translation: CASTLYADTGEAFF. The chain combines TRBV5-8 with TRBJ1-1; tentative D call: TRBD1 (6 bases). The CDR3 contains 14 residues. From germline, CDR1 is SGHTS and CDR2 YDEGEE. Combining the CDR3 with reference TRBV5-8 and TRBJ1-1 gives the whole variable domain EAGVTQSPTHLIKTRGQQATLRCSPISGHTSVYWYQQALGLGLQFLLWYDEGEERNRGNFPPRFSGRQFPNYSSELNVNALELEDSALYLCASTLYADTGEAFFGQGTRLTVV.

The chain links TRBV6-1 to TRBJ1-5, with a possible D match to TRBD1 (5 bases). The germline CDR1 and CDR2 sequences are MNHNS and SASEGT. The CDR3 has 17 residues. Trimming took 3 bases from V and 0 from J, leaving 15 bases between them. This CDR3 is CASSDPTGVVSNQPQHF. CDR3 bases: TGTGCCAGCAGTGACCCCACAGGTGTGGTTAGCAATCAGCCCCAGCATTTT.

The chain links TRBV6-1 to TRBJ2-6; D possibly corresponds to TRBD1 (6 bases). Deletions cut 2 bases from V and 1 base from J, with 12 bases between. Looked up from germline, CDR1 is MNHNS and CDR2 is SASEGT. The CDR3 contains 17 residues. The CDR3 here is CASSERTRGSGANVLTF. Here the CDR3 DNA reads TGTGCCAGCAGTGAAAGGACGAGGGGGTCTGGGGCCAACGTCCTGACTTTC.

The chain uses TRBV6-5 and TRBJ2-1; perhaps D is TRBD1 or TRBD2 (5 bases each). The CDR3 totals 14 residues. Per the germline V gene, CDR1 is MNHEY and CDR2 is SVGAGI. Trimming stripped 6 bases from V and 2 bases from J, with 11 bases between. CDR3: CASRRDGTYNEQFF. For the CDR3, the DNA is TGTGCCAGCAGGAGGGACGGGACCTACAATGAGCAGTTCTTC.

The CDR3 spells CASSPGAYEQYF. CDR3 sequence (DNA): TGTGCCAGCAGTCCAGGGGCCTACGAGCAGTACTTC. The V call is TRBV12-3 or TRBV12-4, the J call TRBJ2-7, with D possibly being TRBD1 (6 bases). V lost 5 bases, J lost 2 bases, and 7 bases lay in between. This CDR3 comprises 12 residues.

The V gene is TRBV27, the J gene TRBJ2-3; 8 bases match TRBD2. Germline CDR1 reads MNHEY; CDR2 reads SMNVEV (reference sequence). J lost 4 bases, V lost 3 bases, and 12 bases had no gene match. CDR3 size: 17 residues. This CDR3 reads CASSFLIHGLASDTQYF. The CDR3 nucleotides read TGTGCCAGCAGTTTCCTCATACATGGACTAGCCTCAGATACGCAGTATTTT.

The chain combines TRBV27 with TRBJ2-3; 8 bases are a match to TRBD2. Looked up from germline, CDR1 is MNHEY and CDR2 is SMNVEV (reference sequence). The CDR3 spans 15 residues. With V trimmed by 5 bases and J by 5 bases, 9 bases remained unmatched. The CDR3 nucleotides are TGTGCCAGCAGTCCCGGATCGGGGGGGGGAGATACGCAGTATTTT. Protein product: CASSPGSGGGDTQYF.

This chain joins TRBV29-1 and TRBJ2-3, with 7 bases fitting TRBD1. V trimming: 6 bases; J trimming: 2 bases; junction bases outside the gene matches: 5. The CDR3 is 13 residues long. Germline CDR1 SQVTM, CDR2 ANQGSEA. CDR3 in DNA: TGCAGCGTCCACGGACAGGTCACAGATACGCAGTATTTT. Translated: CSVHGQVTDTQYF.

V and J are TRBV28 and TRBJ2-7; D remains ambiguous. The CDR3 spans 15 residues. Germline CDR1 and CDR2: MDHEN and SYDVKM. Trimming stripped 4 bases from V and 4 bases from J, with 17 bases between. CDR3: CASSWSSGGLYEQYF. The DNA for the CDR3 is TGTGCCAGCAGTTGGTCTAGTGGTGGGCTTTACGAGCAGTACTTC.

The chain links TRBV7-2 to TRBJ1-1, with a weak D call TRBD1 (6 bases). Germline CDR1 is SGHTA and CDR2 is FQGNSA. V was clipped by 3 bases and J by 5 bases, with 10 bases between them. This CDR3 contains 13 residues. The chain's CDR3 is CASSFQGHTEAFF. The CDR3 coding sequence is TGTGCCAGCAGCTTCCAGGGGCATACTGAAGCTTTCTTT.

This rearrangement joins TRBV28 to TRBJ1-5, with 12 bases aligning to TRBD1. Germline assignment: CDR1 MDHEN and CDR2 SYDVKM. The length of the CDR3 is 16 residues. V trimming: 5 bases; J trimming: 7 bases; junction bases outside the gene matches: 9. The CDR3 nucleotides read TGTGCCAGCAGTCCTTGGGACAGGGGGCAAGGACAGCCCCAGCATTTT. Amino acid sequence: CASSPWDRGQGQPQHF.

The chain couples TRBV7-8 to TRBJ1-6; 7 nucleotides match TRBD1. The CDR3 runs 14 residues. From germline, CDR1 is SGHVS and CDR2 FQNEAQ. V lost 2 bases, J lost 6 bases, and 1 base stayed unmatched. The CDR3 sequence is CASSLPGGNSPLHF. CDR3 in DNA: TGTGCCAGCAGCTTACCAGGGGGTAATTCACCCCTCCACTTT.

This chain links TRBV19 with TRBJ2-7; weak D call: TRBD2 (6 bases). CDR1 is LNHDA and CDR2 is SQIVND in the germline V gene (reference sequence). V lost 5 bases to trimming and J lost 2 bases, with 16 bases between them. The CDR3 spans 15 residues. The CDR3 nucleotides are TGTGCCAGTAGTCCCTCTTCCGGCGGGGCCTACGAGCAGTACTTC. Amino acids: CASSPSSGGAYEQYF.

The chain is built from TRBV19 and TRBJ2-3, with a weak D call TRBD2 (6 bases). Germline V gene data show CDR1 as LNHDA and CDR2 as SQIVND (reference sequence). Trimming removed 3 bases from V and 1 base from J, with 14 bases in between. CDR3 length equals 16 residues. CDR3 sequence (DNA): TGTGCCAGTAGTATTGGCTGGGGGGAGGGCACAGATACGCAGTATTTT. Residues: CASSIGWGEGTDTQYF.

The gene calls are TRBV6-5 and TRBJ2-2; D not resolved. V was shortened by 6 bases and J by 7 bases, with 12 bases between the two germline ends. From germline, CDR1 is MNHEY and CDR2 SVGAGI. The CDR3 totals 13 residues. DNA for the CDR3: TGTGCCAGCAGGCTCGGTTACAGCGGGGAGCTGTTTTTT. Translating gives CASRLGYSGELFF.

CDR3: CASSLVVGNYNEQFF. Here the CDR3 DNA reads TGTGCCAGCAGCTTAGTGGTAGGGAATTACAATGAGCAGTTCTTC. The chain joins TRBV7-6 to TRBJ2-1; D not resolved. With 1 base removed from V and 4 bases from J, the gap between germline ends came to 11 bases. The CDR3 length is 15 residues. The germline V gene encodes CDR1 SGHVS and CDR2 FNYEAQ.

Written as DNA, the CDR3 is TGTGCCAGCAGTTTATCGAACTTGCAGCGGGGGAGCACAGATACGCAGTATTTT. Translation: CASSLSNLQRGSTDTQYF. The V and J genes are TRBV27 and TRBJ2-3; 8 nucleotides align to TRBD2. The CDR3 runs to 18 residues. CDR1 is MNHEY, CDR2 SMNVEV, per germline (reference sequence). V was pared by 0 bases and J by 0 bases, with 8 bases of the junction left unmatched.

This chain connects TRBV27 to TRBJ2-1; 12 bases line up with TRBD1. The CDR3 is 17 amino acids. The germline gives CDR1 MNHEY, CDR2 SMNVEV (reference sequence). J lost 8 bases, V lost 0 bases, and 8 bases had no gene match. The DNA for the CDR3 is TGTGCCAGCAGTTTATCGTTCGGGACAGGGGGCCGCGATGAGCAGTTCTTC. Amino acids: CASSLSFGTGGRDEQFF.